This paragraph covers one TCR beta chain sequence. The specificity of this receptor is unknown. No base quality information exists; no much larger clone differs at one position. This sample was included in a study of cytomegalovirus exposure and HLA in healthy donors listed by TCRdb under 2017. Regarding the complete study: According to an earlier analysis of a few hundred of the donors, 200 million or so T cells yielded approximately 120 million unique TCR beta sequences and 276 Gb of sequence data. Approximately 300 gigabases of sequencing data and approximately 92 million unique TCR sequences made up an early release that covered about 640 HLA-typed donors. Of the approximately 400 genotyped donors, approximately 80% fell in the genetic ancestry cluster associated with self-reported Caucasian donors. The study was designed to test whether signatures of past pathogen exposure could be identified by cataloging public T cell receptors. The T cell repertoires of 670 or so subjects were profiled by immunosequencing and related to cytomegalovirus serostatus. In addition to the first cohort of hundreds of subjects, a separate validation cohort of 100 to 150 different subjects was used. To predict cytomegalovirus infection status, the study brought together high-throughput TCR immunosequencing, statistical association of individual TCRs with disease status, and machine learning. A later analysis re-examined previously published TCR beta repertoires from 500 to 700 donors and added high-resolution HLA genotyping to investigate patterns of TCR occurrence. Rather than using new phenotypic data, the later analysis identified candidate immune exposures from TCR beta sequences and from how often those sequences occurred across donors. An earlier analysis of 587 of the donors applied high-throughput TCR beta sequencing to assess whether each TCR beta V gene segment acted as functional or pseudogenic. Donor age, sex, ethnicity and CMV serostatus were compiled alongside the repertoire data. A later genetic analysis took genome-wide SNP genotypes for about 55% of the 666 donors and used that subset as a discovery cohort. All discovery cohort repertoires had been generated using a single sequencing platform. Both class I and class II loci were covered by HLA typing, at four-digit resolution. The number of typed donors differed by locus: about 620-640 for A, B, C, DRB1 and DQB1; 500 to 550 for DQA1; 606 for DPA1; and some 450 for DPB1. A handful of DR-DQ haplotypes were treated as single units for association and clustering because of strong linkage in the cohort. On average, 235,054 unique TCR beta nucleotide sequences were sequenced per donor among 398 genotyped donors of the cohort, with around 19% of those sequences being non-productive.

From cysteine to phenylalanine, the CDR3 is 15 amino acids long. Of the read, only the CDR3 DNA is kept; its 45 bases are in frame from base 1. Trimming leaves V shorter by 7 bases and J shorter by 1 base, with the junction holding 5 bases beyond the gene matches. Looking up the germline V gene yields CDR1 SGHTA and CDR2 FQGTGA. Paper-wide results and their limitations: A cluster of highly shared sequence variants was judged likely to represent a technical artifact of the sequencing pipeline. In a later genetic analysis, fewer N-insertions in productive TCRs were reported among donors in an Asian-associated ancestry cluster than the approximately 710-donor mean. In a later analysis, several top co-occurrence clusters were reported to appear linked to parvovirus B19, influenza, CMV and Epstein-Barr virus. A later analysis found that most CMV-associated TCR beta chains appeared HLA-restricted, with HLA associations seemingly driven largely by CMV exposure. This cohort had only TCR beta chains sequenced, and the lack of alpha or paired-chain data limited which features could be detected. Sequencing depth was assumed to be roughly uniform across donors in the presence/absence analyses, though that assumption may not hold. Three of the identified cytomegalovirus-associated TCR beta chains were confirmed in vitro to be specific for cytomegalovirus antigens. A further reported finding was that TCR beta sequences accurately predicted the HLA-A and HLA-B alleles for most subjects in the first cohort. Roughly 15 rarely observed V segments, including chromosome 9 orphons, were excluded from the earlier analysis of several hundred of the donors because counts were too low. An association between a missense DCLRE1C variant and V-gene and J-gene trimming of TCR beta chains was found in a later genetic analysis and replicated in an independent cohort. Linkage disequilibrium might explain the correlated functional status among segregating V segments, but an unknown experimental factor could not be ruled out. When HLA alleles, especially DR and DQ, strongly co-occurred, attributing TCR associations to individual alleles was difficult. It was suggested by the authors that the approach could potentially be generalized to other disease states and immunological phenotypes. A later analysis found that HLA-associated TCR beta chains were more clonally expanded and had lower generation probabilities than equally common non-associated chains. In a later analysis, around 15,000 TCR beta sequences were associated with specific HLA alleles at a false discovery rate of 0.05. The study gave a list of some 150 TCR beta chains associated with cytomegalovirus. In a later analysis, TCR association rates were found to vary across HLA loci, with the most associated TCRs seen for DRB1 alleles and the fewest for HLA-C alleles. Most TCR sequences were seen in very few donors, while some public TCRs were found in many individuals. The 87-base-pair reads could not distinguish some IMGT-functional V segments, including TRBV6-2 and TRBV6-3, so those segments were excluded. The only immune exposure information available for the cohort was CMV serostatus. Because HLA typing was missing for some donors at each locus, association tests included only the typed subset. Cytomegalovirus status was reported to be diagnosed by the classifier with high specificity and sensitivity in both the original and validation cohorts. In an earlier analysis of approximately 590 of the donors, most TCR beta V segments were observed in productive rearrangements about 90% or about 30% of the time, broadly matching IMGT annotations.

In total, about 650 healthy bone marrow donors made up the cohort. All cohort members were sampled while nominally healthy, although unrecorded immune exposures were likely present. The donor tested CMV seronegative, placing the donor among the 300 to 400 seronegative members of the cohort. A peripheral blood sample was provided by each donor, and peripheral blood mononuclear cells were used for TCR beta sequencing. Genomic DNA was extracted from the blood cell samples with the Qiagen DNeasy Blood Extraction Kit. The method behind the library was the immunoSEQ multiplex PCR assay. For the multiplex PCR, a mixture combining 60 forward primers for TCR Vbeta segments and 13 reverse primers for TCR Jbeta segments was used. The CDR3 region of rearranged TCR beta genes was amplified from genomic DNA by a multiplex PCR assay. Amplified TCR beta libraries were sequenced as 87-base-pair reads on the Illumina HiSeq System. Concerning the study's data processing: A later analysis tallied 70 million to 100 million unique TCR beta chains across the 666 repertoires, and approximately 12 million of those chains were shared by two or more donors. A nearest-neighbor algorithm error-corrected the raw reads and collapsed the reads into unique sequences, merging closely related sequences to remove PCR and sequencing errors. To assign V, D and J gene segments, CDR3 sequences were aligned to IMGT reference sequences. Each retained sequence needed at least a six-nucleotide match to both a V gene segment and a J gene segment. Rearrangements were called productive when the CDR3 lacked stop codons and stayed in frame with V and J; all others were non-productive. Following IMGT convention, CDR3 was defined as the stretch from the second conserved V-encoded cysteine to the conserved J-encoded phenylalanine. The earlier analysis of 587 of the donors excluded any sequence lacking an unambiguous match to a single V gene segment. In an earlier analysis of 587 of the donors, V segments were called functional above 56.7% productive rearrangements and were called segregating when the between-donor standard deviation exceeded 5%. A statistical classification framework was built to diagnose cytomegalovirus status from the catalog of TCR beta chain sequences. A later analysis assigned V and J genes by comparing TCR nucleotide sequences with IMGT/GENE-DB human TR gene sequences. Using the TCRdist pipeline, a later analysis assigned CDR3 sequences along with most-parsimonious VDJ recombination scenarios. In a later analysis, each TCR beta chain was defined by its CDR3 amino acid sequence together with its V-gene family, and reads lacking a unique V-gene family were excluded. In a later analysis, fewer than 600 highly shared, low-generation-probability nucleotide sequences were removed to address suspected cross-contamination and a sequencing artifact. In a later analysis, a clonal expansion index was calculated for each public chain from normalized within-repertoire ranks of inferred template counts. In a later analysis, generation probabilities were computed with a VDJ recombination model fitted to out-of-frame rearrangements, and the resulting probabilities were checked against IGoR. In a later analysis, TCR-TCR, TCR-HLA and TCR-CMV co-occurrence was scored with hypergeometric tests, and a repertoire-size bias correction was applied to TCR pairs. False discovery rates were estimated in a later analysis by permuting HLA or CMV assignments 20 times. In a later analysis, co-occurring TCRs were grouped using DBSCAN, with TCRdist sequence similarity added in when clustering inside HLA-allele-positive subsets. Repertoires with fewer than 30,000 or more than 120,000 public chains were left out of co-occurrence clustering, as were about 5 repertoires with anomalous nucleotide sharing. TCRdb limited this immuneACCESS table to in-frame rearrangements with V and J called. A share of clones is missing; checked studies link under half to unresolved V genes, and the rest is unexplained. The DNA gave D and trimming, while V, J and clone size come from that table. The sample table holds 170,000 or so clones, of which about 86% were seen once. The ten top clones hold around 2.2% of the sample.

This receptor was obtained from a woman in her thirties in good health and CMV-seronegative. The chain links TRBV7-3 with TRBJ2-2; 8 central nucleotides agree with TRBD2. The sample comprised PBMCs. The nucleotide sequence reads TGTGCCAGCACCTCAGCGGGAGTGAACACCGGGGAGCTGTTTTTT. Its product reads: CASTSAGVNTGELFF.